This section outlines one T cell receptor beta chain sequence together with its context. The antigen is undetermined. The data were obtained in a study of lymphopenia after photon versus proton radiotherapy. Assay: immunoSEQ multiplex PCR; the TCRdb copy retains only in-frame clones and omits some. Seen here are tens of thousands of clones, 92% observed once, and the top ten hold 18%. V lost 3 bases to trimming and J lost 5 bases; unmatched junction nucleotides: 7. Looked up from germline, CDR1 is SGHNT and CDR2 is YYREEE (reference sequence). This CDR3 has 14 amino acids. Broader study findings: After lymphocyte nadir, photon-treated repertoires showed oligoclonal expansion, especially CD8+ Temra. A bigger post-nadir fall in TCR diversity correlated inversely with survival time in deceased patients.

The specimen comprised peripheral blood, sampled from a patient treated with photon-based radiotherapy. The sequence was obtained from a middle-aged woman with cholangiocarcinoma. The V call is TRBV5-4, the J call TRBJ1-1; 7 bases are shared with TRBD1. The CDR3: CASSSVTGQTEAFF. CDR3 in DNA: TGTGCCAGCAGCTCCGTGACAGGGCAAACTGAAGCTTTCTTT. The variable domain in full, completed from reference TRBV5-4 and TRBJ1-1, reads ETGVTQSPTHLIKTRGQQVTLRCSSQSGHNTVSWYQQALGQGPQFIFQYYREEENGRGNFPPRFSGLQFPNYSSELNVNALELDDSALYLCASSSVTGQTEAFFGQGTRLTVV.